These T cell receptor beta chains were read from a single sample in a study of human T cells and chemical hapten exposure. TCRdb processed the RACE reads anew with MiXCR; each CDR3 protein has one entry. This table has about 360,000 distinct CDR3 sequences, roughly 5% appearing once. This material consisted of whole blood, taken in connection with sensitization to the hapten diphenylcyclopropenone (DPC). The receptor set was obtained from a woman aged 45-65 years with alopecia areata. Some clones in this sample may be carry-over from other donors' samples. Each CDR3 is given with its conserved first and last residue. Size is omitted from some rows. Given values are once, few, many or a class for expanded clones.

abundance: many; v_gene: TRBV29-1; CDR3aa: CSVERGRNEQFF
abundance: few; v_gene: TRBV27; CDR3aa: CASSWSWGSTDTQYF
abundance: NA; v_gene: TRBV12-3/TRBV12-4; CDR3aa: CASSLGRTGPSDEQFF
abundance: many; v_gene: TRBV3-1; CDR3aa: CASSQSGSGQPQHF
abundance: many; v_gene: TRBV28; CDR3aa: CASGTGTGFEKLFF
abundance: many; v_gene: TRBV29-1; CDR3aa: CSVLRGTYNEQFF
abundance: many; v_gene: TRBV20-1; CDR3aa: CSARDPPGIQPQHF
abundance: NA; v_gene: TRBV12-3/TRBV12-4; CDR3aa: CASSPHPGTGYNEQFF
abundance: few; v_gene: TRBV5-1; CDR3aa: CASSPELDNEQYF
abundance: few; v_gene: TRBV7-2; CDR3aa: CASSLVGVGRRLGYGYTF
abundance: NA; v_gene: TRBV24-1; CDR3aa: CATRGGLTGELFF
abundance: few; v_gene: TRBV7-9; CDR3aa: CASSLVLVSYNEQFF
abundance: many; v_gene: TRBV18; CDR3aa: CASSLNGGVSNQPQHF
abundance: many; v_gene: TRBV7-9; CDR3aa: CASSPTSNENIQYF
abundance: many; v_gene: TRBV2; CDR3aa: CASSPFDEQFF
abundance: many; v_gene: TRBV5-4; CDR3aa: CASSLTDGTGELFF
abundance: few; v_gene: TRBV12-3/TRBV12-4; CDR3aa: CASSLATAQPQHF
abundance: many; v_gene: TRBV5-1; CDR3aa: CASSLEVSGTAYGYTF
abundance: many; v_gene: TRBV6-2/TRBV6-3; CDR3aa: CASSYLDPTEQYF
abundance: many; v_gene: TRBV12-3/TRBV12-4; CDR3aa: CASKRLAEYNEQFF
abundance: many; v_gene: TRBV27; CDR3aa: CASSLGLSYEQYF
abundance: NA; v_gene: TRBV5-1; CDR3aa: CASSPGDSSSGYTF
abundance: many; v_gene: TRBV29-1; CDR3aa: CSVETGTLNTEAFF
abundance: few; v_gene: TRBV20-1; CDR3aa: CSASPSGWGEKLFF
abundance: many; v_gene: TRBV7-9; CDR3aa: CASSLEAGPSSYNSPLHF
abundance: NA; v_gene: TRBV9; CDR3aa: CASSSSGSPETQYF
abundance: NA; v_gene: TRBV7-9; CDR3aa: CASIDTGRGYTF
abundance: many; v_gene: TRBV2; CDR3aa: CASSEEGGQPQHF
abundance: many; v_gene: TRBV10-3; CDR3aa: CAISESGGSTEAFF
abundance: few; v_gene: TRBV20-1; CDR3aa: CSAMGGINQPQHF
abundance: few; v_gene: TRBV6-2/TRBV6-3; CDR3aa: CASSYGAGAFF
abundance: many; v_gene: TRBV4-2; CDR3aa: CASSSLAGTYEQYF
abundance: NA; v_gene: TRBV29-1; CDR3aa: CSGGDFTTQYF
abundance: many; v_gene: TRBV6-5; CDR3aa: CASSSTGVYSNQPQHF
abundance: many; v_gene: TRBV5-1; CDR3aa: CASGSGQLPYGYTF
abundance: many; v_gene: TRBV12-3/TRBV12-4; CDR3aa: CASSPGLGNTEAFF
abundance: many; v_gene: TRBV29-1; CDR3aa: CSVKVTGQETQYF
abundance: few; v_gene: TRBV6-1; CDR3aa: CASSDTRGSDTQYF
abundance: NA; v_gene: TRBV7-2; CDR3aa: CASSSAGNQPQHF
abundance: NA; v_gene: TRBV7-2; CDR3aa: CASSLGRGGHGELFF